The clone carrying this T cell receptor (beta chain) showed up just a few times. Its cognate antigen is unknown. V lost 0 bases, J lost 4 bases, and 14 bases lay in between. In germline, CDR1 is DFQATT, CDR2 SNEGSKA (reference sequence). This CDR3 comprises 15 residues. This record comes from a study of response to subunit inactivated influenza vaccine. TCRdb ran MiXCR on the RT-PCR reads and lists one entry per CDR3 protein. The table includes hundreds of thousands of distinct CDR3 sequences, approximately 18% detected once. Regarding the study as a whole: Seasonal influenza vaccination, on each occasion, was suggested by the authors to recruit few new T cells.

The J gene is TRBJ2-3, the V gene TRBV20-1; D is possibly TRBD1 or TRBD2 (6 bases each). The sample in question was PBMCs from blood, obtained roughly 5 days after vaccination. This sequence originates from a man between 45 and 60 years old who received an inactivated influenza vaccine. In DNA form, the CDR3 reads TGCAGTGCTAGAGACCTAGGGGGGATCGCAGATACGCAGTATTTT. The encoded protein is CSARDLGGIADTQYF.